Below are 17 T cell receptor beta chains sequenced from a single sample in a study of blood T cell repertoires in COVID-19 (dated by TCRdb to 2019 to 2021). Receptors were amplified or captured by the immunoSEQ multiplex PCR assay. The source is immuneACCESS, and TCRdb retained only in-frame sequences with V and J called. Part of the clones is not carried over; for the studies checked, unresolved V genes explain less than half of this, and the remainder is unexplained. Here the sample has 300,000 or so clones; about 85% occur a single time. Of the sample, under 6.5% is held by the ten largest clones. The sequenced sample consisted of PBMCs or T cells enriched from blood (not recorded which). The receptors come from a woman younger than 45 who had recovered from COVID-19.

CDR3 amino acids: CASKPGTGSSPLHF. In DNA, the CDR3 is TGTGCCAGCAAGCCCGGGACAGGGAGTTCACCCCTCCACTTT. The V gene is TRBV18, the J gene TRBJ1-6; 9 bases agree with TRBD1. The CDR3 is 14 amino acids. Germline loops: CDR1 KGHSH, CDR2 LQKENI. Trimming took 8 bases from V and 9 from J; bases not matched to a gene: 8.

The V and J genes are TRBV5-8 and TRBJ1-6, with D perhaps matching TRBD1 (5 bases). Trimming took 0 bases from V and 0 from J, leaving 10 bases between them. This CDR3 contains 17 residues. Germline CDR1 SGHTS, CDR2 YDEGEE. CDR3 sequence (DNA): TGTGCCAGCAGCTTGGTCGACAGCAGCTCCTATAATTCACCCCTCCACTTT. This translates into CASSLVDSSSYNSPLHF.

The chain has TRBV5-1 and TRBJ1-3; 8 nucleotides line up with TRBD1. This CDR3 comprises 16 residues. Trimming cost V 0 bases and J 1 base; bases outside gene matches: 3. Germline V lookup: CDR1 SGHRS, CDR2 YFSETQ. The CDR3 DNA sequence: TGCGCCAGCAGCTTGGATGGGACAGGTTCTGGAAACACCATATATTTT. Translation: CASSLDGTGSGNTIYF. The whole variable domain, remainder taken from reference TRBV5-1 and TRBJ1-3, is KAGVTQTPRYLIKTRGQQVTLSCSPISGHRSVSWYQQTPGQGLQFLFEYFSETQRNKGNFPGRFSGRQFSNSRSEMNVSTLELGDSALYLCASSLDGTGSGNTIYFGEGSWLTVV.

The chain has TRBV7-2 and TRBJ1-6; D not resolved. The germline V gene encodes CDR1 SGHTA and CDR2 FQGNSA. V was cut by 5 bases and J by 7 bases, with 15 bases left in between. CDR3 length equals 15 residues. In DNA form, the CDR3 reads TGTGCCAGCAGCCTCGACCTTGGCGGCAATTCACCCCTCCACTTT. Its protein product is CASSLDLGGNSPLHF.

The chain recombines TRBV10-2 with TRBJ1-5, with no clear D. CDR1 and CDR2 from the germline V gene are WSHSY and SAAADI. The CDR3 is made up of 12 amino acids. Trimming took 6 bases from V and 9 from J, leaving 12 bases between them. CDR3 nucleotide sequence: TGCGCCAGCAGATCCGGTTCCCGGCCCCAGCATTTT. It specifies CASRSGSRPQHF.

This rearrangement joins TRBV30 to TRBJ1-1; 9 bases are shared with TRBD1. Per germline, CDR1 GTSNPN and CDR2 SVGIG (reference sequence). V was clipped by 2 bases and J by 10 bases; unmatched bases: 14. The CDR3 has 15 residues. The CDR3 DNA follows: TGTGCCTGGAGTTTGGGGACAGGGTTTCAAGTGGGAGCTTTCTTT. Protein product: CAWSLGTGFQVGAFF.

Only a few counts were recorded for this clone. The J gene is TRBJ2-7, the V gene TRBV7-3, with TRBD2 as a possible D gene (6 bases). The V gene lost 5 bases and the J gene lost 1 base, with 15 bases spanning the gap. Germline V lookup: CDR1 SGHTA, CDR2 FQGTGA. CDR3 length: 15 amino acids. The CDR3 bases are TGTGCCAGCAGCCCCAATCGGGGGACGTCCTACGAGCAGTACTTC. This sequence encodes CASSPNRGTSYEQYF.

V gene TRBV2 combines with J gene TRBJ1-5; D might be TRBD1 (6 bases). CDR3 length: 15 amino acids. V was pared by 2 bases and J by 7 bases, with 15 bases between. Germline V gene sequence: CDR1 SNHLY, CDR2 FYNNEI. CDR3 in amino acids: CASSESGDRNQPQHF. As DNA, the CDR3 is TGTGCCAGCAGTGAATCAGGGGATCGGAACCAGCCCCAGCATTTT.

V is TRBV29-1 and J is TRBJ1-4; TRBD1 matches 11 bases. The CDR3 has 18 amino acids. Germline CDR1 SQVTM, CDR2 ANQGSEA. Trimming took 6 bases from V and 8 from J; bases not matched to a gene: 20. As DNA, the CDR3 is TGCAGCGTGGCCGGACAGGGGGCGGCCCCCTCCCTTGGCGAAAAACTGTTTTTT. The encoded protein is CSVAGQGAAPSLGEKLFF.

The V call is TRBV5-1, the J call TRBJ1-1, with 7 bases that match TRBD1. CDR3 length: 15 residues. V dropped 0 bases and J dropped 0; count of bases not matched to a gene: 2. Germline V gene data show CDR1 as SGHRS and CDR2 as YFSETQ. The CDR3 coding sequence is TGCGCCAGCAGCTTGGGGGGACAGCTGAACACTGAAGCTTTCTTT. It codes for CASSLGGQLNTEAFF.

This chain joins TRBV19 and TRBJ2-3; the match to TRBD1 covers 7 bases. Germline CDR1 and CDR2: LNHDA and SQIVND (reference sequence). The CDR3 is made up of 15 amino acids. Unmatched junction bases numbered 12, after V lost 9 bases and J lost 3 bases. CDR3 loop: CASMDRPGWTDTQYF. The CDR3 DNA reads TGTGCCAGCATGGACAGGCCGGGTTGGACAGATACGCAGTATTTT.

This clone was detected a few times. This rearrangement joins TRBV7-2 to TRBJ1-1, with 9 nucleotides matching TRBD1. With V trimmed by 5 bases and J by 12 bases, 7 bases remained unmatched. This CDR3 is 12 amino acids long. Germline CDR1 is SGHTA and CDR2 is FQGNSA. CDR3 sequence: CASSPGTGLTFF. As DNA, the CDR3 is TGTGCCAGCAGCCCCGGGACAGGGCTGACTTTCTTT.

This clone was counted only a few times. J is TRBJ1-2 and V is TRBV9, with D perhaps matching TRBD1 (5 bases). The V gene lost 2 bases and the J gene lost 6 bases, with 23 bases spanning the gap. CDR3 length: 17 amino acids. Looked up from germline, CDR1 is SGDLS and CDR2 is YYNGEE. The CDR3 protein is CASSVSPQVGGEHGYTF. The CDR3 nucleotides are TGTGCCAGCAGCGTTAGTCCCCAAGTCGGGGGGGAGCATGGCTACACCTTC.

V is TRBV19 and J is TRBJ1-1; tentative D call: TRBD1 (6 bases). The CDR3 extends over 15 amino acids. Germline CDR1 is LNHDA and CDR2 is SQIVND (reference sequence). Deletions cut 3 bases from V and 1 base from J, with 12 bases between. CDR3 in DNA: TGTGCCAGTAGTATCGGGAGGGGACAGAACACTGAAGCTTTCTTT. It codes for CASSIGRGQNTEAFF.

This clone was detected only a few times. This rearrangement joins TRBV4-2 to TRBJ1-1; TRBD1 might be the D (6 bases). The CDR3 spans 15 residues. Trimming shortened V by 0 bases and J by 2 bases, and 10 bases separated the two germline ends. Germline CDR1 reads LGHNA; CDR2 reads YNFKEQ. The CDR3 nucleotides read TGTGCCAGCAGCCAAGAAATGGGGGCCAACACTGAAGCTTTCTTT. This gives the protein CASSQEMGANTEAFF.

The chain links TRBV6-5 to TRBJ1-4, with 8 bases fitting TRBD1. CDR3 length: 15 residues. Germline lookup yields CDR1 MNHEY and CDR2 SVGAGI. V was pared by 2 bases and J by 8 bases, with 7 bases of the junction left unmatched. CDR3 nucleotide sequence: TGTGCCAGCAGTTACGGCCAGGGGGCGATCGAAAAACTGTTTTTT. This codes for CASSYGQGAIEKLFF.

In regard to this clone: A junction boundary mismatches the germline segment, possibly from a read error. The chain uses TRBV6-6 and TRBJ1-2; a possible D gene is TRBD1 (6 bases). CDR3 size: 12 residues. Germline CDR1 and CDR2: MNHNY and SVGAGI (reference sequence). The CDR3 sequence: CAGSEGERGYTF. DNA for the CDR3: TGTGCCGGCAGTGAGGGGGAGCGGGGCTACACCTTC.